This TCR beta chain was observed in a study of T cell changes during pregnancy in multiple sclerosis. The repertoire was sequenced with immunoSEQ multiplex PCR; TCRdb's copy has only in-frame clones and lacks some. The sample has roughly 37,000 clones, over 80% seen once. The CDR3 is made up of 16 amino acids. Unmatched junction bases numbered 10, after V lost 5 bases and J lost 1 base. Germline V gives CDR1 MNHEY, CDR2 SMNVEV (reference sequence). This rearrangement joins TRBV27 to TRBJ1-2; TRBD1 matches at 7 bases. This receptor was taken from a female donor with multiple sclerosis, enrolled in a pregnancy study. Material: CD8+ T cells from peripheral blood mononuclear cells, obtained before pregnancy. This CDR3 is CASSSPRDSDNYGYTF. CDR3 sequence (DNA): TGTGCCAGCAGTAGCCCCCGGGACAGCGATAACTATGGCTACACCTTC.